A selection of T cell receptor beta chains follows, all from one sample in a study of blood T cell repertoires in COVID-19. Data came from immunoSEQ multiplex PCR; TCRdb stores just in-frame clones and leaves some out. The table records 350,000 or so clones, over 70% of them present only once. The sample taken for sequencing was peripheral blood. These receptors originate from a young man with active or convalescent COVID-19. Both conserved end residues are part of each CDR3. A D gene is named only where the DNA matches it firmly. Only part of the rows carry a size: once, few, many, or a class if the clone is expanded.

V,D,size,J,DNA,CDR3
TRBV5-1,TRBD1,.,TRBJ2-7,TGCGCCAGCAGCTTCCCCGACAGGGGCTACGAGCAGTACTTC,CASSFPDRGYEQYF
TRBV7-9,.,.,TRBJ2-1,TGTGCCAGCAGCTTTGGACAGGGAGGGTCCTACAATGAGCAGTTCTTC,CASSFGQGGSYNEQFF
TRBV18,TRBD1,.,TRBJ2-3,TGTGCCAGCTCACCCGGGACAGGGAGGATGGATACGCAGTATTTT,CASSPGTGRMDTQYF
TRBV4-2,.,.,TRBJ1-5,TGTGCCAGCAGCCAAGATTCTGGTTTTGGTGGCGAGGGTTTGGCTCAGCCCCAGCATTTT,CASSQDSGFGGEGLAQPQHF
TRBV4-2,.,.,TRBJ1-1,TGTGCCAGCAGCCAAGTAGGAGGTATGAACACTGAAGCTTTCTTT,CASSQVGGMNTEAFF
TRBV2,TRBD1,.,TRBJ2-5,TGTGCCAGCACGGACAGGGGAGAGACCCAGTACTTC,CASTDRGETQYF
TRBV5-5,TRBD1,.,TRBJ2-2,TGTGCCAGCAGATTTATTTACAGGGGATCGGGGGAGCTGTTTTTT,CASRFIYRGSGELFF
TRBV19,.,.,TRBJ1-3,TGTGCCAGTAGTCAACAGGCCCTCTCTGGAAACACCATATATTTT,CASSQQALSGNTIYF
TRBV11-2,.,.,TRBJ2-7,TGTGCCAGCAGCCTCTCCCCGCTCCGGGAGCAGTACTTC,CASSLSPLREQYF
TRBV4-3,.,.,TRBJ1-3,TGCGCCAGCAGCCAAGATCCTGTTCAGTTCTCTGGAAACACCATATATTTT,CASSQDPVQFSGNTIYF
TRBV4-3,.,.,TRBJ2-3,TGCGCCAGCAGCCTCTCCACTTCACCACACAGATACGCAGTTTTT,CASSLSTSPHRYAVF
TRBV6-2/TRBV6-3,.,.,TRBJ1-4,TGTGCCAGCAGTTCCATACGACAGCTTAATGAAAAACTGTTTTTT,CASSSIRQLNEKLFF
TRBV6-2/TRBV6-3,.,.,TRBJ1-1,TGTGCCAGCAGTTATTTAGGGGACTCGACATACGGCGGCACTGAAGCTTTCTTT,CASSYLGDSTYGGTEAFF
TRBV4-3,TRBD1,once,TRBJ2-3,TGCGCCAGCAGCCACCGCGCCGGGACAGGGGCAGATACGCAGTATTTT,CASSHRAGTGADTQYF
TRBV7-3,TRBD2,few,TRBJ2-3,TGTGCCAGCAGCATTACTAGCGGGAGTAGCACAGATACGCAGTATTTT,CASSITSGSSTDTQYF
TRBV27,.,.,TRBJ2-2,TGTGCCAGCAGTTTGGGTCGGGGCGGGGAGCTGTTTTTT,CASSLGRGGELFF
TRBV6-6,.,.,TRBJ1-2,TGTGCCAGCAGTCCCGACGGGGATTCTAACTATGGCTACACCTTC,CASSPDGDSNYGYTF
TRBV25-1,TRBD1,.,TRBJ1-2,TGTGCCAGCAGTGAGTTGGGACAGAACTATGGCTACACCTTC,CASSELGQNYGYTF
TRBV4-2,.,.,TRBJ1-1,TGTGCCAGCAGCCCGGGACATTCGAACACTGAAGCTTTCTTT,CASSPGHSNTEAFF
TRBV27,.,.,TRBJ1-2,TGTGCCAGCAGTTCGGGACAACATGTTAACTATGGCTACACCTTC,CASSSGQHVNYGYTF
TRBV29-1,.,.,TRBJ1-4,TGCAGCGTTGGGTCGGGTAATGAAAAACTGTTTTTT,CSVGSGNEKLFF
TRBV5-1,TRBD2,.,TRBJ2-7,TGCGCCAGCAGCTTGGCCTCGACTAGCGGTTCTTACGAGCAGTACTTC,CASSLASTSGSYEQYF
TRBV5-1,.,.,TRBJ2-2,TGCGCCAGCAGCTTGGCAGCGGCATCGAACACCGGGGAGCTGTTTTTT,CASSLAAASNTGELFF
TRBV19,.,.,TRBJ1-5,TGTGCCAGTAGTATCGGGAACAATCAGCCCCAGCATTTT,CASSIGNNQPQHF
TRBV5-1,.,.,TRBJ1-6,TGCGCCAGCACCCGGGGGGCCGAGGGTTCACCCCTCCACTTT,CASTRGAEGSPLHF
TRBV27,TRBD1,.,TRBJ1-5,TGTGCCAGCAGTCCGGGGACAGACTTGGGGCCCCAGCATTTT,CASSPGTDLGPQHF
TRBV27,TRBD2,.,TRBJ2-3,TGTGCCAGCAGTTTATCAAGCGGGAGGCCAGATACGCAGTATTTT,CASSLSSGRPDTQYF
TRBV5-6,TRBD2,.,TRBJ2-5,TGTGCCAGCAGCTTGCTCCCTAGCGGGGTTCAAGAGACCCAGTACTTC,CASSLLPSGVQETQYF
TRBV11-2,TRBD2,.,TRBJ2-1,TGTGCCAGCAGCTCTCCTAGCGGGAGGGCTCATGAGCAGTTCTTC,CASSSPSGRAHEQFF
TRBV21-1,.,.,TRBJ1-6,TGTGCCAGCAGCAAAGCCAGTAATAATTCACCCCTCCACTTT,CASSKASNNSPLHF
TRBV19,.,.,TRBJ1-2,TGTGCCAGTAGTCCCTCGAGCCCTTCTAACTATGGCTACACCTTC,CASSPSSPSNYGYTF
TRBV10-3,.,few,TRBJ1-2,TGTGCCATCAGTGAGTCGGGATTCGCGGGTGGGAATGGCTACACCTTC,CAISESGFAGGNGYTF
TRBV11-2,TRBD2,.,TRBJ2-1,TGTGCCAGCAGCTTTATCGGGGGGGAGTGGGAGCAGTTCTTC,CASSFIGGEWEQFF
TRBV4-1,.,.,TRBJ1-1,TGCGCCAGCAGCCAAGAACGCCAGTTGAACACTGAAGCTTTCTTT,CASSQERQLNTEAFF
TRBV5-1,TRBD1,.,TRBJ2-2,TGCGCCAGCAGCAAGGGGGCAGGGCGCACCGGGGAGCTGTTTTTT,CASSKGAGRTGELFF
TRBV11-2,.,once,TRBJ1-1,TGTGCCAGCAGCTTGCAGGCCCCCCAGGGTGAAGCTTTCTTT,CASSLQAPQGEAFF
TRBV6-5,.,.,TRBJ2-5,TGTGCCAGCACTCGAACTGGGGAGGCGGAGACCCAGTACTTC,CASTRTGEAETQYF
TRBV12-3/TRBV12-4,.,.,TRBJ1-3,TGTGCCAGCAGTCCCTCGACAGGAAACACCATATATTTT,CASSPSTGNTIYF
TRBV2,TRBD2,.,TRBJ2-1,TGTGCCAGCAGGGACTTAACAGCGGGGGGTAATCGCAATGAGCAGTTCTTC,CASRDLTAGGNRNEQFF
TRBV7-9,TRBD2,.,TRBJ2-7,TGTGCCAGCAGCTTACCGTCAGGACTAGTTGGCGAGCAGTACTTC,CASSLPSGLVGEQYF
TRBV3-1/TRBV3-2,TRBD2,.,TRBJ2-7,TGTGCCAGCAGCGCCCGGACTAGCGGCACCTACGAGCAGTACTTC,CASSARTSGTYEQYF
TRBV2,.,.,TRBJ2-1,TGTGCCAGCCCCCGGAGGGGCCCCTACAATGAGCAGTTCTTC,CASPRRGPYNEQFF
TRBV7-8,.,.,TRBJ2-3,TGTGCCAGCAGCTTAGGGGGACTCCAAAGGGGAGATACGCAGTATTTT,CASSLGGLQRGDTQYF
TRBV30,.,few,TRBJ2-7,TGTGCCTGGAGTGTACAATACGAGCAGTACTTC,CAWSVQYEQYF
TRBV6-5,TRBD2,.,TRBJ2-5,TGTGCCAGCAGTTATAGCGGGGGGCCCCAAGAGACCCAGTACTTC,CASSYSGGPQETQYF
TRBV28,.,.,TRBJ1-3,TGTGCCAGCAGTTCCCCCGGGAGGTTCGCATCTGGAAACACCATATATTTT,CASSSPGRFASGNTIYF